This TCR beta chain came from a study of beta chain features in type 1 diabetes (dated by TCRdb to the late 2010s). For context, the study as a whole: No differences in mean age, gender distribution, total cell number or subset yield were found between patients and healthy donors. A total of under 120,000,000 sorted cells were examined across all samples, and RNA yield correlated strongly with the number of cells per subset. In the study, recently diagnosed type 1 diabetes patients and matched healthy donors were compared on the TCRB repertoires of their sorted circulating CD4+ T cell subsets. Naive and central memory subsets were obtained from all 30 or so donors, but regulatory and stem cell-like memory subsets were isolated from only 8 patients and roughly 8 healthy donors. Study-wide conclusions, independent of this receptor: A moderate but significant shortening of TCRB CDR3 length was observed in type 1 diabetes patients in all four CD4+ subsets. PCR may preferentially amplify shorter templates, but because patient and control samples were amplified and corrected together, any resulting skew would affect both groups equally. Only small numbers of individuals were included in the HLA sub-analyses, which left unresolved whether HLA type had any influence on TCRB rearrangement. Fewer insertions and more nucleotide deletions at VDJ recombination sites were observed in patients with type 1 diabetes, implying thymic rearrangement abnormalities. Because cDNA was sequenced instead of genomic DNA, highly expressing activated cells could be over-represented, though the groups showed no difference in activation or CD3 levels. Naive, central memory and regulatory TCRB repertoires appeared to be more alike among patients than among healthy donors.

Each donor gave one peripheral blood draw, around 100 mL on average, collected into heparinised tubes. Naive, central memory, regulatory and stem cell-like memory CD4+ T cells were sorted on a BD FACSAria II using a panel including CD45RO, CCR7, CD25, CD127, CD95 and CD27. Every sorted population had a purity above 95%. PBMCs were separated immediately by Lymphoprep density gradient centrifugation and were stained directly, without being cultured. So that batch effects would be minimized, each experiment stained and sorted samples in pairs, pairing one healthy donor with one patient. On this clone: Its antigen is not yet known. It has no much larger one-base neighbor in the sample; base qualities were not kept.

From a lookup of the germline V gene, CDR1 and CDR2 are ENHRY and SYGVKD. V is reduced by 0 bases and J by 3 bases, leaving a spacing of 9 bases between them. Including cysteine and phenylalanine, the CDR3 has 14 amino acids. Here the CDR3 DNA is all that survives: 42 bases in frame from base 1. The High Capacity cDNA Reverse Transcription Kit was used to reverse transcribe all of the isolated RNA, meaning that expressed TCRB transcripts were what got sequenced. Naive, central memory and regulatory T cell samples underwent deep immunoSEQ sequencing, averaging about 3.3 million total reads per sample. Sorted cells were lysed in RLT buffer and RNA was extracted with DNase-treated RNeasy Micro or Mini kits, depending on cell number. Each cell subset was processed on its own to prevent cross-contamination, while patient and healthy donor samples were processed together. The immunoSEQ multiplex PCR was used to amplify TCRB sequences from cDNA, yielding 87-bp fragments that span the CDR3 region. Sequencing of the amplicons was done on the Illumina HiSeq platform. The paper's processing steps were these. Synthetic template baselines were used to correct PCR bias computationally, reads within Hamming distance 2 were collapsed together, and singletons that could not be merged were discarded. By aligning reads against IMGT, V, D and J genes, CDR3 length, and insertions or deletions at six rearrangement sites were assigned. Within each subset, clonotype counts were normalized to sorted cell number, after which true diversity and Gini coefficients were computed with the tcR R package. The overlap coefficient, calculated on TCRB nucleotide sequences, was used to quantify repertoire sharing. Out-of-frame TCRB sequences from naive cells were analyzed to stand in for the pre-selection repertoire. TCRdb carries this immuneACCESS record with in-frame sequences only. Its versions omit some clonotypes, under half of them owing to an unresolved V gene in the studies checked, with the rest unexplained. The DNA gave D and trimming, while V, J and clone size come from that table. The sample yields over 700,000 clones; 15% to 20% were counted once. Of the sample, 0.02% to 0.03% falls within the top ten clones.

Recombination joined TRBV10-3 with TRBJ2-7, with the D assignment possibly TRBD1 or TRBD2, given 6 matching bases for each. The sample consisted of naive CD4+ T cells from blood. The sample's cell subset or site label, decoded: true naive CD4+ T cells. The receptor was isolated from a woman aged 18 to 35 in good health. The CDR3 amino acid sequence is: CAISESGGGYEQYF. Here is the DNA: TGTGCCATCAGTGAGTCAGGGGGAGGCTACGAGCAGTACTTC.